This T cell receptor beta chain stems from a study of metastatic and nonmetastatic thyroid tumors. J gave up 0 bases and V 6 bases, and 5 bases lay outside the gene matches. CDR3 length: 15 amino acids. Germline V gene sequence: CDR1 MDHEN, CDR2 SYDVKM. TCRdb re-clonotyped the PCR reads through MiXCR. The sample has fewer than 30,000 clones, 16% seen once. Each patient came to thyroid surgery without any prior treatment (of any kind). A few counts support this clone. The chain joins TRBV28 to TRBJ2-3, with TRBD2 matching over 8 bases. Material: blood. This sequence originates from a female donor with papillary thyroid cancer or a benign thyroid nodule (not recorded which). Some clones in this sample may be carry-over from other donors' samples. The DNA for the CDR3 is TGTGCCAGCAGCTTAGCGGGATGGAGCACAGATACGCAGTATTTT. Translating gives CASSLAGWSTDTQYF. The whole variable domain, remainder taken from reference TRBV28 and TRBJ2-3, is DVKVTQSSRYLVKRTGEKVFLECVQDMDHENMFWYRQDPGLGLRLIYFSYDVKMKEKGDIPEGYSVSREKKERFSLILESASTNQTSMYLCASSLAGWSTDTQYFGPGTRLTVL.